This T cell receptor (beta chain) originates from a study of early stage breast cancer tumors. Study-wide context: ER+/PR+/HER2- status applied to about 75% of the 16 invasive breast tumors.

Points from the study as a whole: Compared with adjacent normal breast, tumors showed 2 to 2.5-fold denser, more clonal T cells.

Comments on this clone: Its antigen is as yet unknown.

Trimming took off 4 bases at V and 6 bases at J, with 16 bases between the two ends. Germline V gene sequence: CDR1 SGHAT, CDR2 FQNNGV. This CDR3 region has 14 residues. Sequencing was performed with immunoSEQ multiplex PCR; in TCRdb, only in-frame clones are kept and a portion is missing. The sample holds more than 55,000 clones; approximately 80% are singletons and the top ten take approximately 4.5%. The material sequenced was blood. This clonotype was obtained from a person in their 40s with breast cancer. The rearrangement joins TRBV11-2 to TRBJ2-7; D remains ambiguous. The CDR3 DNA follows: TGTGCCAGCAGCTCCAGTCGGTGGGGAACCGAGCAGTACTTC. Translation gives CASSSSRWGTEQYF. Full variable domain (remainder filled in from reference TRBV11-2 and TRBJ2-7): EAGVAQSPRYKIIEKRQSVAFWCNPISGHATLYWYQQILGQGPKLLIQFQNNGVVDDSQLPKDRFSAERLKGVDSTLKIQPAKLEDSAVYLCASSSSRWGTEQYFGPGTRLTVT.